Below, 8 T cell receptor beta chains from the same sample are listed, as sequenced in a study of T-cell memory formation after mild COVID-19. MiXCR, run by TCRdb on the 5' RACE reads, gives a single entry per CDR3 protein. The sample lists fewer than 400,000 distinct CDR3 sequences; over 10% were seen once. The source material was PBMCs or a T cell subset sorted from them (not recorded which). The receptors stem from a man aged 18-30 years who had mild COVID-19 (a few samples of this study predate the infection). Cell type and time point are not known.

The rearrangement uses TRBV7-9 and TRBJ1-1; D is perhaps TRBD1 (5 bases). Trimming pared 3 bases from V and 0 bases from J, leaving 14 bases between. Germline lookup yields CDR1 SEHNR and CDR2 FQNEAQ (reference sequence). The CDR3 covers 16 residues. CDR3 loop: CASSLAGIRMNTEAFF. The CDR3 nucleotides are TGTGCCAGCAGCTTGGCAGGGATACGGATGAACACTGAAGCTTTCTTT.

The chain joins TRBV6-2 or TRBV6-3 to TRBJ2-1; no reliable D call. The V end was cut by 0 bases, the J end by 0 bases, with 9 bases between. Germline V gene data show CDR1 as MNHEY and CDR2 as SVGEGT. The CDR3 has 16 residues. DNA for the CDR3: TGTGCCAGCAGTTACTCGAAGGGATACTCCTACAATGAGCAGTTCTTC. Translating it yields CASSYSKGYSYNEQFF.

V and J are TRBV7-2 and TRBJ1-1; the D gene is possibly TRBD1 (5 bases). The germline V and J ends were trimmed by 3 bases and 3 bases, with 8 bases remaining between them. The CDR3 length is 13 residues. Germline CDR1 reads SGHTA; CDR2 reads FQGNSA. The CDR3 DNA reads as TGTGCCAGCAGCTTTAGCAGGGACACTGAAGCTTTCTTT. Translated, it gives CASSFSRDTEAFF.

The chain is built from TRBV9 and TRBJ2-7; 7 nucleotides agree with TRBD1. V was pared by 0 bases and J by 9 bases, with 6 bases of the junction left unmatched. This CDR3 is 13 amino acids long. Germline V gene data show CDR1 as SGDLS and CDR2 as YYNGEE. The CDR3 region is CASSVAQGTWQYF. For the CDR3, the DNA is TGTGCCAGCAGCGTAGCACAGGGGACCTGGCAGTACTTC.

The chain links TRBV18 to TRBJ2-7, with a tentative D call TRBD1 (6 bases). The CDR3 consists of 13 residues. Trimming shortened V by 4 bases and J by 5 bases, and 12 bases separated the two germline ends. Germline-derived CDR1 and CDR2 are KGHSH and LQKENI. CDR3 amino acids: CASSQGDNNEQYV. Here the CDR3 DNA reads TGTGCCAGCTCACAGGGGGACAACAACGAGCAGTACGTC.

V is TRBV9 and J is TRBJ2-7, with a tentative D call TRBD1 (5 bases). V lost 1 base and J 2 bases, leaving 10 bases between the germline ends. The CDR3 runs to 14 residues. Per germline, CDR1 SGDLS and CDR2 YYNGEE. The DNA for the CDR3 is TGTGCCAGCAGCGTACAGACAGATCCCTACGAGCAGTACTTC. Its translation: CASSVQTDPYEQYF. Combining the CDR3 with reference TRBV9 and TRBJ2-7 gives the whole variable domain DSGVTQTPKHLITATGQRVTLRCSPRSGDLSVYWYQQSLDQGLQFLIQYYNGEERAKGNILERFSAQQFPDLHSELNLSSLELGDSALYFCASSVQTDPYEQYFGPGTRLTVT.

This clonotype was detected ten times or more. The chain links TRBV7-2 to TRBJ1-1; no clear D gene. This CDR3 is built from 11 residues. Germline CDR1 is SGHTA and CDR2 is FQGNSA. V was clipped by 2 bases and J by 4 bases, with 2 bases between them. The CDR3 bases are TGTGCCAGCAGCTTACTCACTGAAGCTTTCTTT. This translates into CASSLLTEAFF.

The chain carries TRBV20-1 and TRBJ2-3; 7 nucleotides match TRBD2. The CDR3 covers 14 residues. With V trimmed by 0 bases and J by 5 bases, 5 bases remained unmatched. CDR1 and CDR2 (germline): DFQATT, SNEGSKA (reference sequence). The CDR3 reads CSARDVASGDTQYF. CDR3 nucleotide sequence: TGCAGTGCTAGAGATGTAGCTAGCGGAGATACGCAGTATTTT.